The source of this T cell receptor (beta chain) is a study of blood T cell repertoires in COVID-19. Study overall: The United States, Italy and Spain supplied acute and convalescent COVID-19 samples.

Sequencing was performed with immunoSEQ multiplex PCR; in TCRdb, only in-frame clones are kept and a portion is missing. This sample has about 200,000 clones, with roughly 88% found just once. Germline assignment: CDR1 GTSNPN and CDR2 SVGIG (reference sequence). This CDR3 contains 11 residues. V was cut by 5 bases and J by 3 bases, with 8 bases left in between. The chain couples TRBV30 to TRBJ2-7; D is possibly TRBD2 (5 bases). This clonotype was sampled from a young man who had recovered from COVID-19. The sample was peripheral blood. The CDR3 bases are TGTGCCTGGCTGGGAGTCTACGAGCAGTACTTC. The encoded protein is CAWLGVYEQYF. The entire variable domain, with the rest obtained from reference TRBV30 and TRBJ2-7, is as follows: SQTIHQWPATLVQPVGSPLSLECTVEGTSNPNLYWYRQAAGRGLQLLFYSVGIGQISSEVPQNLSASRPQDRQFILSSKKLLLSDSGFYLCAWLGVYEQYFGPGTRLTVT.